This T cell receptor beta chain derives from a study of T cell responses to AZD1222 COVID-19 vaccine. Overall study findings and caveats: Baseline antibody screening turned up just six seropositive AZD1222 recipients. White British donors predominated, females outnumbered males, and clonal diversity was possibly underestimated.

The repertoire was sequenced with immunoSEQ multiplex PCR; TCRdb's copy has only in-frame clones and lacks some. Its table records about 140,000 clones. Note on this clone: Its antigen is unidentified. The sample holds other DNA sequences that translate to the same CDR3.

There are 14 residues in the CDR3. The germline V gene has CDR1 MDHEN and CDR2 SYDVKM. Unmatched junction bases numbered 8, after V lost 9 bases and J lost 3 bases. The origin of this receptor is an adult in good health. The chain couples TRBV28 to TRBJ1-5, with TRBD1 identical over 7 bases. Specimen: peripheral blood. CDR3 DNA: TGTGCCAGTATACAGGGGAACTCCAATCAGCCCCAGCATTTT. Translating gives CASIQGNSNQPQHF.